One sample yielded the 25 T cell receptor beta chains listed below, sequenced in a study of molecular identifiers for immune sequencing clone quantification. A single record per CDR3 protein comes from TCRdb applying MiXCR to the PCR reads. Counted here are 97,000 or so distinct CDR3 sequences, 30% to 35% occurring once; the ten biggest clones make up about a tenth. The specimen sequenced was naive CD8+ T cells from blood, with Jurkat cell RNA spiked in. The subset denotes: FACS-sorted CD8+CD4-CCR7+CD45RA+ naive T cells. The receptors derive from a human donor in good health. Some libraries in this study had Jurkat cell RNA spiked in.

The V gene is TRBV28, the J gene TRBJ2-7, with 10 bases matching TRBD2. The CDR3 extends over 15 amino acids. The junction had 7 bases not matched to a gene; V was cut back by 3 bases and J by 5 bases. Looked up from germline, CDR1 is MDHEN and CDR2 is SYDVKM. CDR3 DNA: TGTGCCAGCAGTTTCCCTAGCGGGAGAGGGGACGAGCAGTACTTC. It codes for CASSFPSGRGDEQYF.

The J gene is TRBJ1-1, the V gene TRBV6-6; possible D gene TRBD1, 6 bases. V dropped 7 bases and J dropped 6 bases, with 18 bases sitting between them. The germline gives CDR1 MNHNY, CDR2 SVGAGI (reference sequence). CDR3 length equals 14 residues. The CDR3 DNA reads as TGTGCCAGCACCGACGAGGGGGGCCCCGCTGAAGCTTTCTTT. It yields the protein CASTDEGGPAEAFF.

In this sample, this clonotype turned up a few times. The genes are TRBV11-3 and TRBJ2-3; D is unclear. In germline, CDR1 is SGHNT, CDR2 YENEEA. Trimming removed 3 bases at V and 3 bases at J, with 7 bases between. The CDR3 length is 13 residues. CDR3 region: CASSFIRTDTQYF. For the CDR3, the DNA is TGTGCCAGCAGCTTTATTCGTACAGATACGCAGTATTTT. Full variable domain (rest looked up from reference TRBV11-3 and TRBJ2-3): EAGVVQSPRYKIIEKKQPVAFWCNPISGHNTLYWYLQNLGQGPELLIRYENEEAVDDSQLPKDRFSAERLKGVDSTLKIQPAELGDSAVYLCASSFIRTDTQYFGPGTRLTVL.

As for this clonotype: With a much larger clone just one base away, this may be a read error. The rearrangement uses TRBV9 and TRBJ2-2; D not resolved. The CDR3 spans 15 residues. Trimming took 6 bases from V and 4 from J, leaving 16 bases between them. Germline V gene lookup returns CDR1 SGDLS and CDR2 YYNGEE. This chain's CDR3 is CASNRPNIATGELFF. The DNA of the CDR3 is TGTGCCAGCAACCGCCCTAACATAGCCACCGGGGAGCTGTTTTTT.

This clonotype was seen more than once but under ten times. The V gene is TRBV12-3 or TRBV12-4, the J gene TRBJ2-1; the match to TRBD2 covers 9 bases. CDR3 size: 16 residues. V lost 3 bases to trimming and J lost 8 bases; unmatched junction nucleotides: 11. DNA for the CDR3: TGTGCCAGCAGTTTGGGGGGAGTAGCGGGAGTCTATGAGCAGTTCTTC. Translated: CASSLGGVAGVYEQFF.

The chain has TRBV28 and TRBJ2-7, with 7 bases matching TRBD1. The CDR3 spans 20 residues. Germline values: CDR1 MDHEN, CDR2 SYDVKM. The J segment lost 0 bases and the V segment lost 5 bases, leaving 22 bases of the junction unmatched. CDR3 DNA sequence: TGTGCCAGCAGTGGGTCCCCCAAGAACAGGGGTCCTGAACCCTCCTACGAGCAGTACTTC. Translation: CASSGSPKNRGPEPSYEQYF.

The chain combines TRBV20-1 with TRBJ1-6; D uncertain. Germline V gives CDR1 DFQATT, CDR2 SNEGSKA (reference sequence). Trimming took 0 bases from V and 0 from J, leaving 15 bases between them. The CDR3 length is 18 residues. Here the CDR3 reads CSAREEVSWSSYNSPLHF. CDR3 in DNA: TGCAGTGCTAGAGAAGAGGTCTCCTGGAGCTCCTATAATTCACCCCTCCACTTT.

This chain uses TRBV7-6 with TRBJ2-3; possible D gene TRBD2, 6 bases. Germline V gene data show CDR1 as SGHVS and CDR2 as FNYEAQ. The CDR3 spans 16 residues. V gave up 5 bases and J gave up 4 bases, with 19 bases separating them. The CDR3 sequence is CASSIVAAGRADTQYF. The DNA of the CDR3 is TGTGCCAGCAGCATAGTAGCGGCGGGGCGAGCAGATACGCAGTATTTT.

This clonotype was picked up a small number of times. V and J are TRBV6-2 or TRBV6-3 and TRBJ2-4; D is undetermined. This CDR3 region has 14 residues. Germline V gene data show CDR1 as MNHEY and CDR2 as SVGEGT. Trimming stripped 6 bases from V and 3 bases from J, with 12 bases between. Written as DNA, the CDR3 is TGTGCCAGCAGCCCCACAGTCGTCAAAAACATTCAGTACTTC. Its protein is CASSPTVVKNIQYF.

Remarks on this clonotype: Just one base apart from a much larger clone, this may be a read error. The CDR3 nucleotides are TGTGCCGGCAGCTTTTTAGCGGGAGCCCCCTCCCATGAGCAGTTCTTC. Translated: CAGSFLAGAPSHEQFF. The rearrangement links TRBV7-2 to TRBJ2-1; 9 bases line up with TRBD2. The CDR3 has 16 amino acids. CDR1 is SGHTA, CDR2 FQGNSA, per germline.

The genes are TRBV28 and TRBJ2-7; D is unclear. Germline-derived CDR1 and CDR2 are MDHEN and SYDVKM. This CDR3 has 14 residues. V dropped 6 bases and J dropped 3 bases, with 15 bases sitting between them. CDR3 DNA: TGTGCCAGCAGGCAAACCAGGACGCTCTACGAGCAGTACTTC. Protein: CASRQTRTLYEQYF.

This clonotype was recorded a few times. This sequence joins TRBV9 and TRBJ2-3; D uncertain. The germline V gene encodes CDR1 SGDLS and CDR2 YYNGEE. V lost 2 bases and J lost 2, with 6 bases in between. The CDR3 has 13 amino acids. The CDR3 region has the DNA TGTGCCAGCAGCGTCCTTTTCACAGATACGCAGTATTTT. Protein product: CASSVLFTDTQYF.

This clonotype was detected a few times. This chain uses TRBV6-6 with TRBJ2-7; D might be TRBD1 (6 bases). The germline V gene encodes CDR1 MNHNY and CDR2 SVGAGI (reference sequence). The V end lost 7 bases, the J end lost 3 bases, and 19 bases lay between the germline ends. This CDR3 spans 15 amino acids. The CDR3 here is CASTMGAGPGYEQYF. The DNA of the CDR3 is TGTGCCAGCACCATGGGGGCAGGCCCAGGCTACGAGCAGTACTTC.

The chain employs TRBV20-1 and TRBJ2-2; 7 nucleotides align to TRBD1. The CDR3 is 14 amino acids. Trimming at V came to 5 bases and at J to 6 bases, leaving 9 bases not matched to a gene. The V gene's germline CDR1 is DFQATT and CDR2 SNEGSKA (reference sequence). The CDR3 here is CSALGQTGPGELFF. The CDR3 DNA sequence: TGCAGTGCTCTGGGACAGACGGGGCCCGGGGAGCTGTTTTTT.

The chain is built from TRBV12-3 or TRBV12-4 and TRBJ2-3; 9 bases agree with TRBD2. Trimming at V came to 6 bases and at J to 3 bases, leaving 7 bases not matched to a gene. The CDR3 covers 15 residues. The CDR3 spells CASSRLREGTDTQYF. CDR3 in DNA: TGTGCCAGCAGCCGCTTGCGGGAGGGGACAGATACGCAGTATTTT.

Worth noting for this clonotype: The CDR3 does not end in the conserved phenylalanine or tryptophan, so this is likely a read error. The gene calls are TRBV28 and TRBJ1-5; D possibly corresponds to TRBD1 (5 bases). The CDR3 extends over 15 amino acids. Germline-derived CDR1 and CDR2 are MDHEN and SYDVKM. Trimming removed 5 bases from V and 1 base from J, with 12 bases in between. The CDR3 DNA follows: TGTGCCAGCAGTCCCCAGGGTGCGAGCAATCAGCCCCAGCATATT. This encodes CASSPQGASNQPQHI.

J is TRBJ2-3 and V is TRBV10-1, with 10 positions matching TRBD2. This CDR3 region has 14 residues. Germline CDR1 and CDR2: WNHNN and SYGVQD (reference sequence). The V gene end was trimmed by 8 bases and the J gene end by 3 bases; junction bases not matched to a gene: 5. The CDR3 loop reads CASQTSGRTDTQYF. In nucleotides, the CDR3 is TGCGCCAGCCAGACTAGCGGGCGGACAGATACGCAGTATTTT.

This clonotype was recorded many times. This chain links TRBV29-1 with TRBJ1-2, with D perhaps matching TRBD1 (5 bases). The CDR3 contains 14 residues. CDR1 is SQVTM and CDR2 is ANQGSEA in the germline V gene. V was clipped by 7 bases and J by 0 bases, with 15 bases between them. The CDR3, as DNA: TGCAGCGCCAGAACAGGCGAAGCTAACTATGGCTACACCTTC. Amino acids: CSARTGEANYGYTF.

This clonotype was seen once. The chain carries TRBV4-1 and TRBJ2-3; TRBD2 agrees at 10 bases. The ends lost 11 bases at V and 10 bases at J; junction bases unmatched: 18. CDR1 MGHRA and CDR2 YSYEKL come from the germline V gene. This CDR3 has 15 residues. The CDR3 DNA sequence: TGCGCCTGCAAAGAAGAGATTATAGCGGGAGGATCGCAGTATTTT. It codes for CACKEEIIAGGSQYF.

This chain connects TRBV11-2 to TRBJ2-3, with 11 bases identical to TRBD2. V lost 5 bases and J lost 0; bases outside the gene matches: 13. The CDR3 contains 19 residues. Germline V gene sequence: CDR1 SGHAT, CDR2 FQNNGV. Written as DNA, the CDR3 is TGTGCCAGCAGCATTGGTCGGCTAGCGGGAGGATCTAGCACAGATACGCAGTATTTT. This codes for CASSIGRLAGGSSTDTQYF.

The table lists this clonotype with a few counts. The V and J genes are TRBV5-4 and TRBJ1-3, with D uncertain. Trimming shortened V by 1 base and J by 1 base, and 6 bases separated the two germline ends. Looked up from germline, CDR1 is SGHNT and CDR2 is YYREEE (reference sequence). The CDR3 totals 14 residues. The CDR3 bases are TGTGCCAGCAGCTTGTTCTCATCTGGAAACACCATATATTTT. Protein product: CASSLFSSGNTIYF.

Details on this clonotype: With a much larger clone just one base away, this may be a read error. CDR3 sequence: CASSYVHLDTQYF. The CDR3 nucleotides read TGTGCCAGCAGTTACGTCCACTTGGATACGCAGTATTTT. This chain connects TRBV6-2 or TRBV6-3 to TRBJ2-3; D ambiguous. The germline CDR1 and CDR2 sequences are MNHEY and SVGEGT. This CDR3 region has 13 residues. V was pared by 2 bases and J by 6 bases, with 9 bases between.

V and J are TRBV29-1 and TRBJ1-4; D is uncertain. Germline V CDR1 and CDR2: SQVTM, ANQGSEA. The CDR3 contains 11 residues. Between the trimmed V and J ends, which lost 5 bases and 8 bases, there was a span of 9 bases. The CDR3 sequence is CSVLKGEKLFF. CDR3 bases: TGCAGCGTTCTCAAAGGGGAAAAACTGTTTTTT.

This clonotype was counted many times. The J gene is TRBJ2-7, the V gene TRBV5-6; 7 nucleotides agree with TRBD1. V lost 4 bases and J lost 4; bases outside the gene matches: 5. Germline V gene lookup returns CDR1 SGHDT and CDR2 YYEEEE. This CDR3 is 13 amino acids long. For the CDR3, the DNA is TGTGCCAGCAGCACAGGGGCTGGGTACGAGCAGTACTTC. This codes for CASSTGAGYEQYF.

A single count supports this clonotype. The chain carries TRBV5-3 and TRBJ1-4; 7 bases fit TRBD1. TRBV5-3 is placed among ORFs of uncertain function. The CDR3 spans 16 residues. The ends lost 8 bases at V and 8 bases at J; junction bases unmatched: 18. CDR3: CASSPTTGLFEEKLFF. The CDR3 DNA sequence: TGTGCCAGCAGCCCAACGACAGGGCTCTTTGAAGAAAAACTGTTTTTT.